A single sample gave rise to the 21 T cell receptor beta chains below, sequenced in a study of molecular identifiers for immune sequencing clone quantification. TCRdb passed the PCR reads through MiXCR, listing each CDR3 protein once. Among 460,000 or so distinct CDR3 sequences listed, about 20% were seen once. Sequencing was performed on naive CD8+ T cells from blood, with Jurkat cell RNA spiked in. Subset here: FACS-sorted CD8+CD4-CCR7+CD45RA+ naive T cells. The receptor set was obtained from a human donor in good health. Some libraries in this study had Jurkat cell RNA spiked in.

Many counts were recorded for this clonotype. V gene TRBV20-1 combines with J gene TRBJ1-5, with 8 bases lining up with TRBD1. This CDR3 has 15 amino acids. V trimming: 6 bases; J trimming: 5 bases; junction bases outside the gene matches: 12. Germline lookup yields CDR1 DFQATT and CDR2 SNEGSKA (reference sequence). The CDR3 protein is CSAGQGTTFYQPQHF. In nucleotides, the CDR3 is TGCAGTGCAGGACAGGGTACGACTTTCTATCAGCCCCAGCATTTT.

This clonotype was detected a few times. The chain joins TRBV12-3 or TRBV12-4 to TRBJ2-2, with 10 bases lining up with TRBD1. V was clipped by 7 bases and J by 6 bases; unmatched bases: 20. This CDR3 is built from 19 residues. The CDR3 spells CASKPRMTGGPPGAGELFF. The CDR3 DNA follows: TGTGCCAGCAAACCTCGTATGACAGGGGGCCCTCCCGGGGCCGGGGAGCTGTTTTTT.

This clonotype was observed a handful of times. This chain uses TRBV19 with TRBJ1-1, with D tentatively TRBD1 (5 bases). The germline V and J ends were trimmed by 6 bases and 6 bases, with 17 bases remaining between them. CDR3 size: 14 residues. The germline gives CDR1 LNHDA, CDR2 SQIVND (reference sequence). The CDR3 DNA sequence: TGTGCCAGTAGACCAGCCGGGGGTCTCCCTGAAGCTTTCTTT. It specifies CASRPAGGLPEAFF.

This clonotype has at least ten counts. The chain couples TRBV5-1 to TRBJ2-1; TRBD2 agrees at 7 bases. V shed 0 bases, J shed 6 bases, and the junction held 6 bases outside the gene matches. Germline V gene lookup returns CDR1 SGHRS and CDR2 YFSETQ. This CDR3 has 15 residues. CDR3 in amino acids: CASSLGGGLLNEQFF. DNA of the CDR3: TGCGCCAGCAGCTTGGGCGGGGGACTGCTCAATGAGCAGTTCTTC.

This clonotype was counted many times. The chain links TRBV5-4 to TRBJ2-3; D gene ambiguous. This CDR3 is 13 amino acids long. Germline-derived CDR1 and CDR2 are SGHNT and YYREEE (reference sequence). V dropped 6 bases and J dropped 9 bases, with 17 bases sitting between them. The CDR3 DNA sequence: TGTGCCAGCAATTGGCAGTTTTCTCTCACGCAGTATTTT. This encodes CASNWQFSLTQYF.

The CDR3 region has the DNA TGTGCCAGCAGACCTATGCTAGCGACCTTGAAAATTCAGTACTTC. Translated, it gives CASRPMLATLKIQYF. V usage is TRBV25-1 and J usage is TRBJ2-4; maybe TRBD2 (6 bases). The V gene's germline CDR1 is MGHDK and CDR2 SYGVNS. CDR3 length equals 15 residues. Trimming shortened V by 6 bases and J by 10 bases, and 22 bases separated the two germline ends. Based on the CDR3 plus reference TRBV25-1 and TRBJ2-4, the full variable domain is EADIYQTPRYLVIGTGKKITLECSQTMGHDKMYWYQQDPGMELHLIHYSYGVNSTEKGDLSSESTVSRIRTEHFPLTLESARPSHTSQYLCASRPMLATLKIQYFGAGTRLSVL.

This clonotype was observed at least ten times. DNA for the CDR3: TGTGCCAGCAGTGAAAGTGGGGTCGACACTGAAGCTTTCTTT. It encodes CASSESGVDTEAFF. The chain couples TRBV2 to TRBJ1-1; D not resolved. The V end lost 2 bases, the J end lost 3 bases, and 10 bases lay between the germline ends. Per the germline V gene, CDR1 is SNHLY and CDR2 is FYNNEI. CDR3 size: 14 residues. The complete variable domain, with remaining parts taken from reference TRBV2 and TRBJ1-1, reads EPEVTQTPSHQVTQMGQEVILRCVPISNHLYFYWYRQILGQKVEFLVSFYNNEISEKSEIFDDQFSVERPDGSNFTLKIRSTKLEDSAMYFCASSESGVDTEAFFGQGTRLTVV.

The V gene is TRBV3-1, the J gene TRBJ2-5; D gene unclear. V lost 0 bases, J lost 1 base, and 6 bases lay in between. Germline values: CDR1 LGHDT, CDR2 YNNKEL (reference sequence). The CDR3 spans 14 residues. The CDR3 region has the DNA TGTGCCAGCAGCCAAGAACCTAGCCAAGAGACCCAGTACTTC. As protein: CASSQEPSQETQYF.

To note about this clonotype: A much bigger clone sits one base away, suggesting this may be a read error. The V gene is TRBV20-1, the J gene TRBJ1-2; D gene unclear. Germline-derived CDR1 and CDR2 are DFQATT and SNEGSKA (reference sequence). CDR3 length equals 12 residues. With 6 bases removed from V and 4 bases from J, the gap between germline ends came to 12 bases. This CDR3 reads CSAEPASYGYTF. The CDR3 region has the DNA TGCAGTGCAGAGCCAGCTAGCTATGGCTACACCTTC.

V is TRBV6-2 or TRBV6-3 and J is TRBJ2-1; weak D call: TRBD2 (5 bases). The CDR3 totals 18 residues. V gave up 1 base and J gave up 0 bases, with 16 bases separating them. Germline V lookup: CDR1 MNHEY, CDR2 SVGEGT. The CDR3 DNA sequence: TGTGCCAGCAGTTACTTAGCCGGACTGACTGCCTCCTACAATGAGCAGTTCTTC. It specifies CASSYLAGLTASYNEQFF.

Of note for this clonotype: A much larger clone differs from this one at a single base, so this may be a read error. The chain combines TRBV12-3 or TRBV12-4 with TRBJ1-5; D not resolved. The CDR3 spans 14 residues. In nucleotides, the CDR3 is TGTACCAGCAGTTTAGATCTCAGCAATCAGCCCCAGCATTTT. Translated, it gives CTSSLDLSNQPQHF.

Ten or more counts support this clonotype. This sequence joins TRBV2 and TRBJ1-2; D possibly corresponds to TRBD1 (5 bases). The CDR3 runs 12 residues. Germline V gene lookup returns CDR1 SNHLY and CDR2 FYNNEI. V dropped 8 bases and J dropped 1 base, with 8 bases sitting between them. CDR3 amino acids: CASPDSNYGYTF. The CDR3 coding sequence is TGTGCCAGCCCCGACAGTAACTATGGCTACACCTTC.

In this sample, this clonotype turned up a few times. The V call is TRBV4-3, the J call TRBJ2-3; TRBD2 might be the D (6 bases). CDR1 and CDR2 (germline): LGHNA, YSLEER. This CDR3 has 19 residues. Between the trimmed V and J ends, which lost 0 bases and 3 bases, there was a span of 22 bases. The CDR3 reads CASSQDLDGWRAPTDTQYF. The CDR3 nucleotides are TGCGCCAGCAGCCAAGATCTGGACGGGTGGAGGGCCCCGACAGATACGCAGTATTTT.

The chain joins TRBV20-1 to TRBJ1-1; D unclear. The CDR3 extends over 13 amino acids. Trimming removed 2 bases at V and 3 bases at J, with 10 bases between. In germline, CDR1 is DFQATT, CDR2 SNEGSKA (reference sequence). This CDR3 reads CSARPITDTEAFF. The CDR3 nucleotides read TGCAGTGCTAGACCTATCACAGACACTGAAGCTTTCTTT.

This clonotype was found many times. The J gene is TRBJ1-5, the V gene TRBV27, with D maybe TRBD1 (6 bases). Per the germline V gene, CDR1 is MNHEY and CDR2 is SMNVEV (reference sequence). Deletions cut 3 bases from V and 5 bases from J, with 11 bases between. The CDR3 sequence is 14 residues long. As DNA, the CDR3 is TGTGCCAGCAGTTTGGCAGGGGAGGATCAGCCCCAGCATTTT. Protein product: CASSLAGEDQPQHF.

There are a few counts of this clonotype. Given a much more abundant clone one base away, this may be a read error. V gene TRBV28 combines with J gene TRBJ1-2; 7 nucleotides align to TRBD1. There are 14 residues in the CDR3. V trimming: 8 bases; J trimming: 0 bases; junction bases outside the gene matches: 6. The germline gives CDR1 MDHEN, CDR2 SYDVKM. This CDR3 reads CASGSGTANYGYTF. The CDR3 DNA sequence: TGTGCCAGCGGCTCCGGGACAGCTAACTATGGCTACACCTTC.

This clonotype was seen many times. J is TRBJ2-5 and V is TRBV5-1; D perhaps matches TRBD2 (6 bases). Germline V CDR1 and CDR2: SGHRS, YFSETQ. Trimming shortened V by 4 bases and J by 3 bases, and 16 bases separated the two germline ends. The CDR3 loop spans 15 amino acids. The CDR3: CASSPLPGEEETQYF. DNA of the CDR3: TGCGCCAGCAGCCCCCTCCCGGGGGAGGAAGAGACCCAGTACTTC.

In regard to this clonotype: This could be a read error, since a much larger clone is one nucleotide away. Likely a read error: the CDR3 ends without its conserved phenylalanine or tryptophan. The rearrangement links TRBV20-1 to TRBJ2-7, with no clear D. V shed 2 bases and J shed 7 bases, with 12 bases lying between them. The germline V gene encodes CDR1 DFQATT and CDR2 SNEGSKA (reference sequence). This CDR3 is 12 amino acids long. CDR3 nucleotide sequence: TGCAGTGCTAGACAAATGGGGTTAGAGCAGTACTCC. Translated: CSARQMGLEQYS.

This clonotype was found many times. V and J are TRBV28 and TRBJ2-6; the D is unclear. The V gene lost 5 bases and the J gene lost 1 base, with 12 bases spanning the gap. The CDR3 spans 16 residues. The germline gives CDR1 MDHEN, CDR2 SYDVKM. Here the CDR3 DNA reads TGTGCCAGCAGTCCTACGCTACTTTCTGGGGCCAACGTCCTGACTTTC. Translation: CASSPTLLSGANVLTF.

This clonotype was observed many times. The chain joins TRBV28 to TRBJ2-2; 14 positions match TRBD2. Trimming took 6 bases from V and 6 from J; bases not matched to a gene: 3. In germline, CDR1 is MDHEN, CDR2 SYDVKM. This CDR3 contains 15 residues. In nucleotides, the CDR3 is TGTGCCAGCAGAAGACTAGCGGGAGGGTCCGGGGAGCTGTTTTTT. Its protein is CASRRLAGGSGELFF.

As concerns this clonotype: The junction does not match germline at one end; this may be a read error. For the CDR3, the DNA is TGTGCCGGCAGCTCATCTAGCGGCACAGATACGCAGTATTTT. Its protein is CAGSSSSGTDTQYF. The chain combines TRBV7-2 with TRBJ2-3; D is possibly TRBD2 (6 bases). Germline V gene sequence: CDR1 SGHTA, CDR2 FQGNSA. This CDR3 has 14 residues.